Shown below are 22 T cell receptor beta chains from a single sample sequenced in a study of T-cell memory formation after mild COVID-19. TCRdb recomputed calls from the 5' RACE reads with MiXCR, one row per CDR3 protein. The sample has 380,000 or so distinct CDR3 sequences, roughly an eighth seen once. Sequencing was carried out using PBMCs or a T cell subset sorted from them (not recorded which). The receptor source for this set is a man aged 18 to 29 who had mild COVID-19 (a few samples of this study predate the infection). Cell type and time point are not known.

V gene TRBV6-2 or TRBV6-3 combines with J gene TRBJ2-7, with D perhaps being TRBD1 or TRBD2 (5 bases each). V dropped 5 bases and J dropped 3 bases, with 8 bases sitting between them. The CDR3 covers 12 residues. Per the germline V gene, CDR1 is MNHEY and CDR2 is SVGEGT. The CDR3 reads CASSEGNYEQYF. As DNA, the CDR3 is TGTGCCAGCAGTGAGGGGAACTACGAGCAGTACTTC.

This clonotype was counted only a few times. J is TRBJ2-7 and V is TRBV4-1; 11 nucleotides agree with TRBD2. This CDR3 spans 17 amino acids. CDR1 MGHRA and CDR2 YSYEKL come from the germline V gene. Germline trimming cut 4 bases from V and 4 bases from J; bases unmatched to any gene: 12. The CDR3 coding sequence is TGCGCCAGCAGCCCTTATACCGGGACTAGCGGCAGGTACGAGCAGTACGTC. It encodes CASSPYTGTSGRYEQYV.

This clonotype has only a few counts. The chain combines TRBV7-2 with TRBJ1-2, with D possibly TRBD1 on 6 matching bases. Germline CDR1 and CDR2: SGHTA and FQGNSA. The V end was cut by 5 bases, the J end by 5 bases, with 12 bases between. The CDR3 loop spans 13 amino acids. The CDR3 DNA is TGTGCCAGCAGCCCAGGACAGTTGTATGGCTACACCTTC. This sequence encodes CASSPGQLYGYTF.

The sample holds a few counts of this clonotype. This sequence joins TRBV6-2 or TRBV6-3 and TRBJ1-1; no definite D call. Germline values: CDR1 MNHEY, CDR2 SVGEGT. The CDR3 extends over 11 amino acids. The V end was cut by 2 bases, the J end by 7 bases, with 5 bases between. In nucleotides, the CDR3 is TGTGCCAGCAGTTACGAATTTGAAGCTTTCTTT. Its protein product is CASSYEFEAFF.

V is TRBV4-2 and J is TRBJ2-5; 8 nucleotides align to TRBD2. V shed 1 base, J shed 3 bases, and the junction held 7 bases outside the gene matches. The CDR3 has 16 amino acids. The germline gives CDR1 LGHNA, CDR2 YNFKEQ. The CDR3 loop is CASSQGNGGAKETQYF. Here the CDR3 DNA reads TGTGCCAGCAGCCAAGGAAACGGGGGGGCAAAAGAGACCCAGTACTTC.

The chain has TRBV2 and TRBJ1-4; perhaps TRBD1 as D (6 bases). The CDR3 contains 13 residues. The germline V gene has CDR1 SNHLY and CDR2 FYNNEI. V lost 11 bases, J lost 5 bases, and 15 bases lay in between. The CDR3 region is CARRGRMNEKLFF. CDR3 DNA sequence: TGTGCCCGCCGGGGGCGAATGAATGAAAAACTGTTTTTT.

This clonotype was seen a few times. The CDR3 here is CASTRYGHVNTEAFF. The CDR3 nucleotides read TGTGCCAGCACACGATATGGTCACGTGAACACTGAAGCTTTCTTT. The chain is built from TRBV12-3 or TRBV12-4 and TRBJ1-1; D ambiguous. CDR3 length: 15 amino acids. The V and J ends lost 7 bases and 0 bases respectively, with 15 bases between them.

The CDR3 region is CASSLGTSNAGELFF. CDR3 nucleotide sequence: TGCGCCAGCAGCTTGGGGACTAGCAATGCCGGGGAGCTGTTTTTT. The chain has TRBV5-1 and TRBJ2-2; 8 bases align to TRBD2. V lost 0 bases and J lost 6; bases outside the gene matches: 4. The CDR3 loop spans 15 amino acids. Germline V gives CDR1 SGHRS, CDR2 YFSETQ.

This clonotype was counted between two and nine times. The rearrangement links TRBV11-2 to TRBJ2-2; a possible D gene is TRBD2 (5 bases). CDR1 is SGHAT and CDR2 is FQNNGV in the germline V gene. The CDR3 spans 14 residues. V was pared by 5 bases and J by 5 bases, with 12 bases between. The CDR3 protein is CASSPRPGTGELFF. The DNA for the CDR3 is TGTGCCAGCAGCCCACGTCCGGGGACCGGGGAGCTGTTTTTT.

This clonotype occurred a few times. The gene calls are TRBV25-1 and TRBJ1-1; the match to TRBD1 covers 7 bases. Trimming cost V 2 bases and J 1 base; bases outside gene matches: 4. The CDR3 is 15 residues long. The V gene's germline CDR1 is MGHDK and CDR2 SYGVNS. The CDR3: CASSEIDRANTEAFF. The CDR3 region has the DNA TGTGCCAGCAGTGAAATCGACAGGGCGAACACTGAAGCTTTCTTT.

V is TRBV7-9 and J is TRBJ1-4, with 11 bases aligning to TRBD1. The CDR3 length is 15 residues. Per germline, CDR1 SEHNR and CDR2 FQNEAQ (reference sequence). V trimming: 3 bases; J trimming: 7 bases; junction bases outside the gene matches: 4. In nucleotides, the CDR3 is TGTGCCAGCAGCTTGGACAGGGGGCCGGGTGAAAAACTGTTTTTT. This gives the protein CASSLDRGPGEKLFF.

The chain links TRBV7-3 to TRBJ1-1; D unresolved. Trimming removed 5 bases at V and 1 base at J, with 8 bases between. Germline V gene lookup returns CDR1 SGHTA and CDR2 FQGTGA. The CDR3 spans 13 residues. CDR3 nucleotides: TGTGCCAGCAGCGCCGGGCCGAACACTGAAGCTTTCTTT. This sequence encodes CASSAGPNTEAFF.

This clonotype was recorded a few times. V gene TRBV5-1 combines with J gene TRBJ2-1; 12 bases match TRBD2. Germline CDR1 and CDR2: SGHRS and YFSETQ. V dropped 4 bases and J dropped 9; count of bases not matched to a gene: 11. The CDR3 is 16 residues long. The CDR3 here is CASSTLPSGGAFEQFF. CDR3 in DNA: TGCGCCAGCAGCACCCTACCTAGCGGGGGGGCCTTTGAGCAGTTCTTC.

The chain has TRBV3-2 and TRBJ2-7. TRBV3-2 is classified as a pseudogene. This CDR3 is built from 11 residues. DNA for the CDR3: TGTGCCAGAGGGAGAACCTACGAGCAGTACGTC. Translating gives CARGRTYEQYV.

This clonotype came up a few times. The V gene is TRBV29-1, the J gene TRBJ1-5, with D unclear. V lost 1 base, J lost 0 bases, and 16 bases lay in between. This CDR3 is 17 amino acids long. Germline CDR1 and CDR2: SQVTM and ANQGSEA. The CDR3 protein is CSVEVLSSPYSNQPQHF. In DNA, the CDR3 is TGCAGCGTTGAAGTTCTCTCATCCCCATATAGCAATCAGCCCCAGCATTTT.

This clonotype was seen a handful of times. The chain has TRBV9 and TRBJ1-1; 9 bases match TRBD1. Germline values: CDR1 SGDLS, CDR2 YYNGEE. This CDR3 is 14 amino acids long. The V gene end was trimmed by 6 bases and the J gene end by 7 bases; junction bases not matched to a gene: 10. The CDR3 DNA is TGTGCCAGCACTCGACAGGGGGTGGAGGGTGAAGCTTTCTTT. It encodes CASTRQGVEGEAFF.

The chain couples TRBV5-5 to TRBJ2-5; the D gene could be TRBD1 or TRBD2 (6 bases each). The CDR3 runs 13 residues. With 2 bases removed from V and 7 bases from J, the gap between germline ends came to 12 bases. Germline V lookup: CDR1 SGHKS, CDR2 YYEKEE (reference sequence). The CDR3, as DNA: TGTGCCAGCAGCTTCGGGGGCTTAGGGACCCAGTACTTC. As protein: CASSFGGLGTQYF.

J is TRBJ1-1 and V is TRBV9; perhaps TRBD1 as D (6 bases). With 4 bases removed from V and 3 bases from J, the gap between germline ends came to 13 bases. CDR1 is SGDLS, CDR2 YYNGEE, per germline. This CDR3 spans 14 amino acids. In DNA, the CDR3 is TGTGCCAGCAGCCGCCAGGGGCGCGACACTGAAGCTTTCTTT. Translating gives CASSRQGRDTEAFF.

The chain has TRBV29-1 and TRBJ2-2; D may be TRBD1 (6 bases). This CDR3 is 14 amino acids long. Trimming removed 6 bases at V and 3 bases at J, with 14 bases between. Per the germline V gene, CDR1 is SQVTM and CDR2 is ANQGSEA. CDR3 sequence: CSVVWDTYTGELFF. CDR3 DNA sequence: TGCAGCGTCGTTTGGGACACCTACACCGGGGAGCTGTTTTTT.

This clonotype has at least ten counts. The chain joins TRBV20-1 to TRBJ1-5; no definite D call. Germline CDR1 DFQATT, CDR2 SNEGSKA (reference sequence). This CDR3 is built from 10 residues. V was clipped by 5 bases and J by 9 bases, with 8 bases between them. The CDR3 reads CSAGVGPQHF. The CDR3 bases are TGCAGTGCTGGCGTGGGGCCCCAGCATTTT.

The chain couples TRBV20-1 to TRBJ2-7, with 8 bases identical to TRBD1. V gave up 1 base and J gave up 2 bases; unmatched junction bases: 4. Germline CDR1 DFQATT, CDR2 SNEGSKA (reference sequence). The CDR3 has 14 residues. Written as DNA, the CDR3 is TGCAGTGCTAGAGCCTCACAGGGGGCCTACGAGCAGTACTTC. It translates to CSARASQGAYEQYF.

This chain uses TRBV5-1 with TRBJ2-1; 9 positions agree with TRBD2. CDR1 and CDR2 from the germline V gene are SGHRS and YFSETQ. The CDR3 length is 18 residues. With V trimmed by 0 bases and J by 0 bases, 7 bases remained unmatched. CDR3 in amino acids: CASSLGSGGSRSYNEQFF. CDR3 in DNA: TGCGCCAGCAGCTTGGGCAGCGGGGGGTCCCGCTCCTACAATGAGCAGTTCTTC.